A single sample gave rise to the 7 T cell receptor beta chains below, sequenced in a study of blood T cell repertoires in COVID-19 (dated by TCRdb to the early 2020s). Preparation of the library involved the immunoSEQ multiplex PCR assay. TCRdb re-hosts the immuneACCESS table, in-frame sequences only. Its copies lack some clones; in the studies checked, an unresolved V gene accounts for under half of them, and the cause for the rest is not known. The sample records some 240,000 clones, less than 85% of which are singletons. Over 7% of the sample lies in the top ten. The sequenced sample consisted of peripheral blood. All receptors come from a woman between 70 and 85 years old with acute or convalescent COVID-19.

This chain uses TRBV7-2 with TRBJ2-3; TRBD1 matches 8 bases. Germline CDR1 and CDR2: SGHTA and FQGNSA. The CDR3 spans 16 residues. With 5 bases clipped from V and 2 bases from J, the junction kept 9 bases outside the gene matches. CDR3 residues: CASSPGQAHFTDTQYF. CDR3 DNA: TGTGCCAGCAGCCCGGGACAGGCCCACTTCACAGATACGCAGTATTTT.

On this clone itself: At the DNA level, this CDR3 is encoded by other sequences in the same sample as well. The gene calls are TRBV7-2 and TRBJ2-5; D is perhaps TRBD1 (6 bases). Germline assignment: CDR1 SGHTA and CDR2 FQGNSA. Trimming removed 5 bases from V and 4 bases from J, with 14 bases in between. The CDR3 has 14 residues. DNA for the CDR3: TGTGCCAGCAGCCGCACAGGGTCAGGAGAGACCCAGTACTTC. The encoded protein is CASSRTGSGETQYF.

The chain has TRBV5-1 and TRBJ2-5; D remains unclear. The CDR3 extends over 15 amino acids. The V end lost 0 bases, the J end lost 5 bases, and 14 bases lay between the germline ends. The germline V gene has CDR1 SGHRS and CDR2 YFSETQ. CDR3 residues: CASSLGGNYEETQYF. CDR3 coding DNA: TGCGCCAGCAGCTTGGGCGGAAACTACGAGGAGACCCAGTACTTC.

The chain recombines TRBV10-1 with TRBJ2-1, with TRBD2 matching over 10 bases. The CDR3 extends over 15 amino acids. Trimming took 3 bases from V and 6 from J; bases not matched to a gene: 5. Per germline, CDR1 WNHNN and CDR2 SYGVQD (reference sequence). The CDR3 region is CASSDSLAGVNEQFF. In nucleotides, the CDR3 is TGCGCCAGCAGTGACTCGCTAGCGGGGGTCAATGAGCAGTTCTTC.

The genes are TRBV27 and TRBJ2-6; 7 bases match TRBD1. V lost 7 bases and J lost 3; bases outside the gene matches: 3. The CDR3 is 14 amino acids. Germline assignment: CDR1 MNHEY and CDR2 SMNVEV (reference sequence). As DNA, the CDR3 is TGTGCCAGCATGTGGACAGGTGGGGCCAACGTCCTGACTTTC. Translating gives CASMWTGGANVLTF.

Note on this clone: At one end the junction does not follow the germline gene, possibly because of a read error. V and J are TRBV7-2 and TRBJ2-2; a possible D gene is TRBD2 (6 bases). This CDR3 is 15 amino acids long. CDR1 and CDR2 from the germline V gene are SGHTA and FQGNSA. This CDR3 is CASSNRIGGTRGAVF. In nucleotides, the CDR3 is TGTGCCAGCAGCAATCGGATTGGTGGAACGCGGGGAGCTGTTTTT.

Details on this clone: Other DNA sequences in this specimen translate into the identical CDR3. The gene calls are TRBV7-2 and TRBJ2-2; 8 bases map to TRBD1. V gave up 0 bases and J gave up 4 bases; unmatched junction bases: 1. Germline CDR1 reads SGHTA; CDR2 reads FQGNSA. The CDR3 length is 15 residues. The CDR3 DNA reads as TGTGCCAGCAGCTTAGCAACAGGGGGCACCGGGGAGCTGTTTTTT. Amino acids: CASSLATGGTGELFF.